Reported below is one T cell receptor (beta chain). This record belongs to a study of PD-L1 blockade in urothelial cancer. Study as a whole: Earlier, patients had received 0 to 3 chemotherapy regimens. Blood was analyzed 3 weeks (second dose) and 6 weeks after treatment start.

What went into each PCR as a spike was synthetic TCR analog templates. The method was immunoSEQ multiplex PCR; TCRdb's version includes in-frame clones alone and lacks a portion of them. The table includes roughly 20,000 clones, around 88% detected once. The V gene's germline CDR1 is SGHNT and CDR2 YYREEE (reference sequence). The CDR3 length is 14 residues. J lost 2 bases, V lost 1 base, and 0 bases had no gene match. The chain combines TRBV5-4 with TRBJ1-5, with 7 bases matching TRBD1. The sequenced sample was PBMCs, obtained around atezolizumab (anti-PD-L1) treatment. This clonotype originated in a man in his fifties with urothelial cancer. CDR3 region: CASSLQGGNQPQHF. CDR3 coding DNA: TGTGCCAGCAGCTTGCAGGGGGGCAATCAGCCCCAGCATTTT.